This T cell receptor (beta chain) was obtained from a study of cytomegalovirus exposure and HLA in healthy donors. Whole-study context: Earlier, fewer than 140 million unique TCR beta sequences were recovered from around 180 million T cells by an analysis.

Study conclusions and caveats: Presence/absence analyses assumed roughly uniform sequencing depth across donors, which may not hold. A previous analysis found most TCR beta V segments productive roughly 87% or roughly 30% of the time. In a later analysis, TCR beta V- and J-gene trimming showed a link to a missense DCLRE1C variant.

This CDR3 region has 15 residues. Trimming took off 3 bases at V and 4 bases at J, with 14 bases between the two ends. CDR1 is SGHRS, CDR2 YFSETQ, per germline. The PCR ran on 60 Vbeta and 13 Jbeta primers. The assay was immunoSEQ multiplex PCR, and TCRdb's table has in-frame clones only and misses some. The profile covers some 95,000 clones, with 78% appearing a single time and 4.1% taken by the ten largest. Of note for this clone: Its antigen remains unknown.

The V and J genes are TRBV5-1 and TRBJ1-3; possible D gene TRBD1, 5 bases. The specimen was PBMCs. The TCR sequence derives from a woman in her thirties or forties in good health and CMV-seropositive. DNA of the CDR3: TGCGCCAGCAGCTCCCTTGGGCAGGGAGGAAACACCATATATTTT. This sequence encodes CASSSLGQGGNTIYF.